The 17 T cell receptor beta chains in this list originate from one sample, sequenced in a study of blood T cell repertoires in COVID-19. This table comes from immunoSEQ multiplex PCR, and its TCRdb copy is limited to in-frame clones, with some not included. The sample yields about 58,000 clones, around 90% seen once. What was sequenced was peripheral blood. These receptors were obtained from a man between 60 and 70 years old with active COVID-19.

The chain employs TRBV7-2 and TRBJ2-3; D uncertain. The CDR3 totals 15 residues. The V end lost 5 bases, the J end lost 4 bases, and 16 bases lay between the germline ends. Germline V lookup: CDR1 SGHTA, CDR2 FQGNSA. Written as DNA, the CDR3 is TGTGCCAGCAGCAACCGTGCAGCCGGGTCAGATACGCAGTATTTT. Residues: CASSNRAAGSDTQYF.

This clone was observed a single time. The chain joins TRBV7-3 to TRBJ2-5; maybe TRBD2 (5 bases). V was cut by 5 bases and J by 6 bases, with 19 bases left in between. Per the germline V gene, CDR1 is SGHTA and CDR2 is FQGTGA. This CDR3 comprises 15 residues. The CDR3 region is CASSAAATSLQTQYF. In nucleotides, the CDR3 is TGTGCCAGCAGCGCCGCAGCCACTAGTTTGCAGACCCAGTACTTC. The complete variable domain, with remaining parts taken from reference TRBV7-3 and TRBJ2-5, reads GAGVSQTPSNKVTEKGKYVELRCDPISGHTALYWYRQSLGQGPEFLIYFQGTGAADDSGLPNDRFFAVRPEGSVSTLKIQRTERGDSAVYLCASSAAATSLQTQYFGPGTRLLVL.

The chain employs TRBV6-5 and TRBJ2-1; tentative D call: TRBD1 (6 bases). This CDR3 is 15 amino acids long. CDR1 and CDR2 (germline): MNHEY, SVGAGI. Trimming took 10 bases from V and 8 from J, leaving 24 bases between them. CDR3 sequence (DNA): TGTGCCACCCACCCTGGGGGCAGGGGACGAGATGAGCAGTTCTTC. Protein product: CATHPGGRGRDEQFF.

The chain has TRBV5-6 and TRBJ2-7; D is undetermined. CDR3 size: 13 residues. V lost 2 bases to trimming and J lost 3 bases, with 9 bases between them. Germline loops: CDR1 SGHDT, CDR2 YYEEEE. CDR3 DNA: TGTGCCAGCAGCTTAGCCGCTTACTACGAGCAGTACTTC. Protein sequence: CASSLAAYYEQYF.

The CDR3 loop is CAISESRDEQYF. The CDR3, as DNA: TGTGCCATCAGTGAGTCCAGGGACGAGCAGTACTTC. The V gene is TRBV10-3, the J gene TRBJ2-7; maybe TRBD1 (5 bases). Trimming pared 0 bases from V and 5 bases from J, leaving 5 bases between. The CDR3 totals 12 residues. Germline V gene sequence: CDR1 ENHRY, CDR2 SYGVKD.

This clone was seen once. The chain uses TRBV6-6 and TRBJ1-4; tentatively, D is TRBD1 (6 bases). V was pared by 6 bases and J by 4 bases, with 9 bases between. CDR1 is MNHNY and CDR2 is SVGAGI in the germline V gene (reference sequence). CDR3 length: 13 residues. The CDR3: CASRDRSNEKLFF. The CDR3 DNA follows: TGTGCCAGCAGAGACAGGAGTAATGAAAAACTGTTTTTT.

The gene calls are TRBV5-6 and TRBJ1-4; D possibly corresponds to TRBD1 (6 bases). The CDR3 is 14 amino acids. The germline V gene encodes CDR1 SGHDT and CDR2 YYEEEE. Trimming removed 2 bases from V and 6 bases from J, with 11 bases in between. CDR3: CASSFRGKDEKLFF. CDR3 nucleotides: TGTGCCAGCAGCTTCAGGGGCAAGGATGAAAAACTGTTTTTT.

The genes are TRBV6-5 and TRBJ1-1; D is unclear. Germline V gives CDR1 MNHEY, CDR2 SVGAGI. V gave up 7 bases and J gave up 3 bases, with 9 bases separating them. The CDR3 length is 12 residues. The CDR3 region has the DNA TGTGCCAGCACCCGACGGGACACTGAAGCTTTCTTT. Translating gives CASTRRDTEAFF.

The J gene is TRBJ1-2, the V gene TRBV12-3 or TRBV12-4, with a weak D call TRBD1 (5 bases). Trimming left V 4 bases short and J 3 bases short, with 6 bases between. The CDR3 covers 12 residues. CDR3 in DNA: TGTGCCAGCAGTTCACAGGACTATGGCTACACCTTC. Translation gives CASSSQDYGYTF.

V gene TRBV6-2 or TRBV6-3 combines with J gene TRBJ2-3, with 10 bases fitting TRBD2. V trimming: 5 bases; J trimming: 1 base; junction bases outside the gene matches: 12. Germline loops: CDR1 MNHEY, CDR2 SVGEGT. The CDR3 sequence is 18 residues long. The CDR3 DNA follows: TGTGCCAGCAGTCCCCTAGGCGGCAGCGGGAGGGGCACAGATACGCAGTATTTT. Protein product: CASSPLGGSGRGTDTQYF.

This chain uses TRBV11-2 with TRBJ2-1; perhaps TRBD1 as D (6 bases). From germline, CDR1 is SGHAT and CDR2 FQNNGV. V gave up 5 bases and J gave up 8 bases, with 13 bases separating them. CDR3 size: 13 residues. Here the CDR3 DNA reads TGTGCCAGCAGCCCACGAGGGGGTGATGAGCAGTTCTTC. Residues: CASSPRGGDEQFF.

J is TRBJ1-5 and V is TRBV2; possibly TRBD1 for D (5 bases). The CDR3 is 16 amino acids. Trimming took 1 base from V and 0 from J, leaving 10 bases between them. Germline V gene sequence: CDR1 SNHLY, CDR2 FYNNEI. CDR3 DNA sequence: TGTGCCAGCAGTGAAGAGCGGGGGGGTAGCAATCAGCCCCAGCATTTT. Translated: CASSEERGGSNQPQHF. The whole variable domain, remainder taken from reference TRBV2 and TRBJ1-5, is EPEVTQTPSHQVTQMGQEVILRCVPISNHLYFYWYRQILGQKVEFLVSFYNNEISEKSEIFDDQFSVERPDGSNFTLKIRSTKLEDSAMYFCASSEERGGSNQPQHFGDGTRLSIL.

The CDR3 sequence is CASSMDREYGYTF. The CDR3, as DNA: TGTGCCAGCAGTATGGACAGGGAATATGGCTACACCTTC. V gene TRBV12-3 or TRBV12-4 combines with J gene TRBJ1-2, with 8 nucleotides matching TRBD1. The CDR3 sequence is 13 residues long. The J segment lost 5 bases and the V segment lost 5 bases, leaving 4 bases of the junction unmatched.

The chain couples TRBV6-6 to TRBJ2-7, with D maybe TRBD1 (7 bases). The CDR3 runs to 12 residues. Trimming took 8 bases from V and 2 from J, leaving 10 bases between them. Germline CDR1 reads MNHNY; CDR2 reads SVGAGI (reference sequence). CDR3 protein: CASGGTAYEQYF. CDR3 nucleotides: TGTGCCAGCGGGGGGACAGCCTACGAGCAGTACTTC.

This chain connects TRBV6-5 to TRBJ1-1; weak D call: TRBD1 (6 bases). Germline CDR1 and CDR2: MNHEY and SVGAGI. CDR3 length equals 13 residues. Trimming left V 2 bases short and J 6 bases short, with 10 bases between. The CDR3 DNA is TGTGCCAGCAGTTACGGGACAAGATCTGAAGCTTTCTTT. Encoded protein: CASSYGTRSEAFF.

Only one count was recorded for this clone. The V gene is TRBV27, the J gene TRBJ1-1; 9 bases agree with TRBD1. The V gene end was trimmed by 5 bases and the J gene end by 1 base; junction bases not matched to a gene: 2. Looked up from germline, CDR1 is MNHEY and CDR2 is SMNVEV (reference sequence). There are 14 residues in the CDR3. CDR3 residues: CASSKDRGNTEAFF. CDR3 nucleotide sequence: TGTGCCAGCAGTAAGGACAGGGGGAACACTGAAGCTTTCTTT.

The chain carries TRBV19 and TRBJ2-2; D possibly corresponds to TRBD2 (5 bases). V lost 3 bases and J 2 bases, leaving 13 bases between the germline ends. The germline V gene has CDR1 LNHDA and CDR2 SQIVND (reference sequence). This CDR3 is built from 16 residues. The CDR3 coding sequence is TGTGCCAGTAGTATGCCCCGGGGATCAAACACCGGGGAGCTGTTTTTT. Protein sequence: CASSMPRGSNTGELFF.